This TCR beta chain was retrieved from a study of cytomegalovirus exposure and HLA in healthy donors. Findings of the study overall: When analyzed later, a missense DCLRE1C variant was found to be linked to TCR beta V- and J-gene trimming. Per published reports, the classifier diagnosed cytomegalovirus status with high specificity and sensitivity.

At the time of sampling, donors were nominally healthy, though unrecorded immune exposures were likely. J was trimmed by 6 bases and V by 0 bases; bases with no gene match: 11. Germline V lookup: CDR1 SGHRS, CDR2 YFSETQ. The CDR3 has 16 amino acids. This clone was found a few times. What it recognizes is unknown. The PCR was carried out with 60 Vbeta primers and 13 Jbeta primers. Assay used: immunoSEQ multiplex PCR; TCRdb lists only in-frame clones, some missing. The data contain about 200,000 clones, 70% to 90% of them singletons. The sample consisted of PBMCs. This TCR was recovered from a woman in her 30s in good health and CMV-seronegative. The genes are TRBV5-1 and TRBJ2-7, with 8 bases fitting TRBD2. The CDR3 nucleotides read TGCGCCAGCAGCTTGGGTGTTAGCGGGAATAGAGGCGAGCAGTACTTC. Encoded protein: CASSLGVSGNRGEQYF.